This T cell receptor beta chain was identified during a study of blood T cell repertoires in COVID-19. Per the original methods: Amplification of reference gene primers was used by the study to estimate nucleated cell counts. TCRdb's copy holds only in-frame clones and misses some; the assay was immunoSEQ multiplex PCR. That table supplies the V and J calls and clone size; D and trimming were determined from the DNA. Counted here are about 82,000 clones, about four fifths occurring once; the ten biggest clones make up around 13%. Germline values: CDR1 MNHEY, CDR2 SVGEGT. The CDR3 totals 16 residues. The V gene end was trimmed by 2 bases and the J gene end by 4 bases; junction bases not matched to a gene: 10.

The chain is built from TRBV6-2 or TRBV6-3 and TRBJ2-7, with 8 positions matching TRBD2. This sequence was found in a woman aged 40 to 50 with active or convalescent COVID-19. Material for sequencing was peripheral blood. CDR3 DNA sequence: TGTGCCAGCAGTTACCCGAGGGGTAGCGGGACATACGAGCAGTACTTC. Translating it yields CASSYPRGSGTYEQYF.